The source of this T cell receptor (beta chain) is a study of T-cell reconstitution after alpha-beta-depleted transplantation in children. CDR3 size: 12 residues. The germline V and J ends were trimmed by 3 bases and 8 bases, with 7 bases remaining between them. Germline CDR1 reads SGHTA; CDR2 reads FQGTGA. This clonotype has a handful of counts. During its preparation, the TCRbeta library received unique molecular identifiers. TCRdb reprocessed the PCR reads via MiXCR and lists one record per CDR3 protein. The sample records hundreds of thousands of distinct CDR3 sequences, around 11% being singletons.

The receptor's source is a human donor who donated a stem cell graft to a child with acute lymphoblastic leukemia. This specimen consisted of PBMCs from the stem cell graft donor, obtained from the stem cell graft. J is TRBJ2-2 and V is TRBV7-3, with unresolved D. In nucleotides, the CDR3 is TGTGCCAGCAGCTTCGGTCAGGGGGAGCTGTTTTTT. This sequence encodes CASSFGQGELFF.